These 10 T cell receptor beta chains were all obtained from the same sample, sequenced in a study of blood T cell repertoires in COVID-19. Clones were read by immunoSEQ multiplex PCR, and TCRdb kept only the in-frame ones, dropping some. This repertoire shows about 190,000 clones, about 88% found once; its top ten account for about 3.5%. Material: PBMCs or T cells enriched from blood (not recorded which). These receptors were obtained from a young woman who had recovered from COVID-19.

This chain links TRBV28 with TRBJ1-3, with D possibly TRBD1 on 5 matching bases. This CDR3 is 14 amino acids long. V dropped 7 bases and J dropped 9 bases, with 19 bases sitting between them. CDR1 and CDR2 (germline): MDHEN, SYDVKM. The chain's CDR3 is CASKTLLGPVTIYF. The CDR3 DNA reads TGTGCCAGCAAAACCCTGCTGGGGCCCGTCACCATATATTTT.

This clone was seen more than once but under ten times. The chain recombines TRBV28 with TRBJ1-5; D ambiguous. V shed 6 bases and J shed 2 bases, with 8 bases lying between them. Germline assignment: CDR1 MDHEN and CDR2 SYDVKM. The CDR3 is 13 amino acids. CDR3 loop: CASRNSGNQPQHF. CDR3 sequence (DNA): TGTGCCAGCAGAAATTCGGGCAATCAGCCCCAGCATTTT.

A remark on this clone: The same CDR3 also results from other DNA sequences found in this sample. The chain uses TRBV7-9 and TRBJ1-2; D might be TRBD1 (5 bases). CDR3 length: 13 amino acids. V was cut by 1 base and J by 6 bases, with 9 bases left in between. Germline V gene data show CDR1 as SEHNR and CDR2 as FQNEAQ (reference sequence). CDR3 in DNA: TGTGCCAGCAGCTTAGGGCAGGGAAATGGCTACACCTTC. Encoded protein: CASSLGQGNGYTF. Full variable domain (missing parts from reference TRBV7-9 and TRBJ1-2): DTGVSQNPRHKITKRGQNVTFRCDPISEHNRLYWYRQTLGQGPEFLTYFQNEAQLEKSRLLSDRFSAERPKGSFSTLEIQRTEQGDSAMYLCASSLGQGNGYTFGSGTRLTVV.

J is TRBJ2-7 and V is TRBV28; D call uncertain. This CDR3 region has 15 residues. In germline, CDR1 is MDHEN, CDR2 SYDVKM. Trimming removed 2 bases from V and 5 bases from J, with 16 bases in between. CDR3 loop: CASSLGKARRNEQYV. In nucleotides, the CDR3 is TGTGCCAGCAGTTTAGGAAAGGCCCGGCGGAACGAGCAGTACGTC.

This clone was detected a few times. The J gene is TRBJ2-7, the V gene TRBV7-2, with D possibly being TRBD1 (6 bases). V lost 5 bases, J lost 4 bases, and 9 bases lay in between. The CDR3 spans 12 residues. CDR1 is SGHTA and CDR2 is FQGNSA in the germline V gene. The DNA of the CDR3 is TGTGCCAGCAGCCAACAGGGTTACGAGCAGTACTTC. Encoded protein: CASSQQGYEQYF.

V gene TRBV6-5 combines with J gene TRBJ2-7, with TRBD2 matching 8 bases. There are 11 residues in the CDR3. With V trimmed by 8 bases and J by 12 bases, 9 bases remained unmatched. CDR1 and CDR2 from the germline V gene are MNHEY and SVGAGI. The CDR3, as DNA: TGTGCCAGCGACGACCGTAGCGGGACGTACTTC. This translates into CASDDRSGTYF.

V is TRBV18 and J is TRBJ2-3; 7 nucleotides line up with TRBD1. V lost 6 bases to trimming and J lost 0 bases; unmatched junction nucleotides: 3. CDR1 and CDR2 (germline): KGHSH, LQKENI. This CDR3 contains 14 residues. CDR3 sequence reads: CASSPGQSTDTQYF. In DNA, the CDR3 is TGTGCCAGCTCCCCGGGACAGAGCACAGATACGCAGTATTTT.

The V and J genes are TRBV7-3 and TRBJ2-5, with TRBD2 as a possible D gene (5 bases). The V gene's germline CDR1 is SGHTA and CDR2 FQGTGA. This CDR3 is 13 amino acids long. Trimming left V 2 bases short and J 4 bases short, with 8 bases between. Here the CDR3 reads CASSLREGETQYF. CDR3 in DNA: TGTGCCAGCAGCTTACGAGAGGGAGAGACCCAGTACTTC.

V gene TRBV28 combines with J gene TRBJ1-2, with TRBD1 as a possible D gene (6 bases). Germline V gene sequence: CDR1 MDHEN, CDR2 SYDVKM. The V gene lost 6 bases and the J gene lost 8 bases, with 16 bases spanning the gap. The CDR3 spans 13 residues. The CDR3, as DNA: TGTGCCAGCAGCATTGGACAGTCTCGGGGCTACACCTTC. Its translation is CASSIGQSRGYTF.

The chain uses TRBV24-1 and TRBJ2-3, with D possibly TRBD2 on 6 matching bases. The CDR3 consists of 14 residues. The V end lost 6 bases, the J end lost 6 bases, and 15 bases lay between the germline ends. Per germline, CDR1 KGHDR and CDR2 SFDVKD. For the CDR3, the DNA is TGTGCCACCAGTATGGAGGGTGCGAGGGATACGCAGTATTTT. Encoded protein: CATSMEGARDTQYF.